This T cell receptor beta chain was identified in a study of CD8 T cells in ankylosing spondylitis. General study results and limits: Disease-linked clones bore a CD8+ phenotype, appearing relatively rarely in peripheral blood. Matched ankylosing spondylitis synovial fluid reportedly showed significant enrichment of disease-linked clones. A TCR beta motif of fewer than ten highly homologous variants appeared characteristic of ankylosing spondylitis blood.

Generation of TCR beta libraries employed quantitative 5'-RACE incorporating molecular barcodes. TCRdb redid the calling of the 5' RACE reads with MiXCR, one entry per CDR3 protein. The sample records a few hundred thousand distinct CDR3 sequences, 6.5% to 10% being singletons. In this sample, this clonotype turned up a few times. Antigen specificity is unknown. The CDR3 sequence is 20 residues long. V dropped 6 bases and J dropped 1; count of bases not matched to a gene: 16. CDR1 and CDR2 (germline): MNHEY, SMNVEV (reference sequence). The sequence derives from a male donor with ankylosing spondylitis. The sample consisted of blood, either unsorted or a sorted T cell fraction (not recorded which). This chain links TRBV27 with TRBJ2-6; 9 bases line up with TRBD1. The CDR3: CASSPRVGGQGVSGANVLTF. CDR3 bases: TGTGCCAGCAGCCCCAGGGTTGGGGGACAGGGTGTGTCTGGGGCCAACGTCCTGACTTTC.